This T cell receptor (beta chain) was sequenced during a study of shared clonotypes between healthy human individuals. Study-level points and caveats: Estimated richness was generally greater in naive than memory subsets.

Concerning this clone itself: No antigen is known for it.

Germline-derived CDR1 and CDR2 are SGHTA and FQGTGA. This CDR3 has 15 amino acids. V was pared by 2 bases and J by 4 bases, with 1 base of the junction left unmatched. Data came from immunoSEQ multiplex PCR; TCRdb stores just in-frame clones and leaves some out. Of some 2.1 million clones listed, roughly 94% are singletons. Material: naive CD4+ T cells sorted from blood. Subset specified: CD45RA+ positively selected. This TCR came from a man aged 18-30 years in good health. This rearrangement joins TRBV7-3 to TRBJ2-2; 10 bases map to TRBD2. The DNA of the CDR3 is TGTGCCAGCAGCTTACTAGCGGGGGCCACCGGGGAGCTGTTTTTT. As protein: CASSLLAGATGELFF.